Listed below are T cell receptor beta chains from one sample, sequenced in a study of blood T cell repertoires in COVID-19. Produced via immunoSEQ multiplex PCR; TCRdb's table is partial and in-frame only. The sample records a few hundred thousand clones, just over 85% being singletons. Material: peripheral blood. These receptors were collected from a woman aged 25 to 39 with active or convalescent COVID-19. CDR3s include the opening cysteine and the closing phenylalanine or tryptophan. The D gene is left open where the match is weak. A clone size is listed for some rows: how often the clone was seen (once, few, many), or a class if it is expanded.

size	D	V	J	CDR3	DNA
NA	TRBD1	TRBV30	TRBJ2-4	CAWSVPRTGVAKNIQYF	TGTGCCTGGAGTGTACCTCGGACAGGGGTAGCCAAAAACATTCAGTACTTC
NA	TRBD1	TRBV3-1/TRBV3-2	TRBJ1-5	CASSQTGGGEPQHF	TGTGCCAGCAGCCAAACAGGGGGTGGAGAGCCCCAGCATTTT
NA	NA	TRBV6-2/TRBV6-3	TRBJ1-1	CASSYSFRGEAFF	TGTGCCAGCAGTTATTCATTTCGGGGGGAAGCTTTCTTT
NA	TRBD1	TRBV2	TRBJ1-6	CASRGQGFDNSPLHF	TGTGCCAGCAGGGGACAGGGGTTCGATAATTCACCCCTCCACTTT
NA	TRBD1	TRBV3-1/TRBV3-2	TRBJ1-1	CASSSDRGFAEAFF	TGTGCCAGCAGTTCGGACAGGGGCTTCGCTGAAGCTTTCTTT
NA	NA	TRBV6-6	TRBJ1-2	CASSRSTSQGRGYGYTF	TGTGCCAGCAGTCGTTCCACCTCTCAGGGGCGCGGCTATGGCTACACCTTC
NA	NA	TRBV14	TRBJ1-6	CASSQVNSPLHF	TGTGCCAGCAGCCAAGTAAATTCACCCCTCCACTTT
NA	NA	TRBV2	TRBJ2-7	CASTSSGLPTYEQYF	TGTGCCAGCACTTCAAGTGGTCTACCCACCTACGAGCAGTACTTC
NA	NA	TRBV9	TRBJ1-1	CASSHFRRDGNTEAFF	TGTGCCAGCAGCCACTTCCGGCGGGACGGGAACACTGAAGCTTTCTTT
NA	NA	TRBV5-1	TRBJ1-1	CASSLAHGSVSEAFF	TGCGCCAGCAGCTTGGCCCACGGCAGCGTATCTGAAGCTTTCTTT
once	NA	TRBV7-9	TRBJ1-2	CASSFVHTRGGYTF	TGTGCCAGCAGCTTCGTCCACACCCGGGGTGGCTACACCTTC
NA	TRBD1	TRBV5-4	TRBJ1-6	CASSSQGTDSPLHF	TGTGCCAGCAGCTCACAGGGGACAGATTCACCCCTCCACTTT
NA	TRBD2	TRBV6-5	TRBJ2-4	CASSSSGGARDIQYF	TGTGCCAGCAGTTCTAGCGGGGGGGCTCGGGACATTCAGTACTTC
NA	NA	TRBV29-1	TRBJ1-3	CSVYSGISGNTIYF	TGCAGCGTCTACTCAGGGATCTCTGGAAACACCATATATTTT
NA	TRBD1	TRBV6-2/TRBV6-3	TRBJ1-5	CASSYSGQGDQPQHF	TGTGCCAGCAGTTATTCGGGACAGGGGGATCAGCCCCAGCATTTT
NA	NA	TRBV5-1	TRBJ1-1	CASSPEVRRVNTEAFF	TGCGCCAGCAGCCCGGAAGTGAGGAGAGTGAACACTGAAGCTTTCTTT
once	TRBD1	TRBV19	TRBJ2-5	CASRDRGRETQYF	TGTGCCAGTAGGGACAGGGGGCGAGAGACCCAGTACTTC
NA	TRBD2	TRBV10-1	TRBJ2-5	CASSDRLAGATISQETQYF	TGCGCCAGCAGTGATCGGCTAGCGGGGGCCACAATAAGCCAAGAGACCCAGTACTTC
NA	NA	TRBV6-5	TRBJ2-7	CASSPRGSYEQYF	TGTGCCAGCAGCCCCCGGGGGTCCTACGAGCAGTACTTC
NA	NA	TRBV25-1	TRBJ2-1	CASSEYGDKNEQFF	TGTGCCAGCAGTGAATATGGGGACAAGAATGAGCAGTTCTTC
NA	TRBD2	TRBV9	TRBJ2-1	CASSVEASGGANEQFF	TGTGCCAGCAGCGTAGAGGCTAGCGGGGGGGCCAATGAGCAGTTCTTC
NA	NA	TRBV5-6	TRBJ2-1	CASSPLRMGDEQFF	TGTGCCAGCAGCCCTCTAAGGATGGGAGATGAGCAGTTCTTC
NA	NA	TRBV5-5	TRBJ2-2	CASSLVSFGELFF	TGTGCCAGCAGCTTGGTCTCTTTCGGGGAGCTGTTTTTT
NA	NA	TRBV6-5	TRBJ1-1	CASNERAGGEAFF	TGTGCCAGCAACGAACGGGCGGGCGGTGAAGCTTTCTTT